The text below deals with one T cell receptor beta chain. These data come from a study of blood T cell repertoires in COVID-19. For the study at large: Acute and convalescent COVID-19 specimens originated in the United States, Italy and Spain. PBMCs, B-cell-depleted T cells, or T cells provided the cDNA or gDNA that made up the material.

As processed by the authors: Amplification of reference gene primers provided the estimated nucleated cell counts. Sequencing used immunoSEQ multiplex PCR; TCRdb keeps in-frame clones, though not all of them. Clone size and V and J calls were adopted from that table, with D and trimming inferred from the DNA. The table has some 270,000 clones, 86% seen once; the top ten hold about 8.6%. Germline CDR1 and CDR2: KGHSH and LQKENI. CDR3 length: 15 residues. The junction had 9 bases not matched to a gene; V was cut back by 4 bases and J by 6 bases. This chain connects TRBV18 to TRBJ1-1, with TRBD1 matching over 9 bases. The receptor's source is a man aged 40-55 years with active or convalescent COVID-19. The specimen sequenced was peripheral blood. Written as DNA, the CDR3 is TGTGCCAGCTCACGACCCGGGACAGGGTTCCCTGAAGCTTTCTTT. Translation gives CASSRPGTGFPEAFF.